A selection of T cell receptor beta chains follows, all from one sample in a study of a mutant IDH1 vaccine in newly diagnosed glioma. Using immunoSEQ multiplex PCR, the repertoire was profiled, and TCRdb retains in-frame clones only, with some absent. The data hold more than 50,000 clones, with approximately 91% observed a single time. What these receptors recognize is not known. The input for sequencing was PBMCs, taken from a glioma patient whose treatment included an IDH1 peptide vaccine. These receptors were obtained from a man aged 35-49 years with glioma. The CDR3 runs from the conserved cysteine through the conserved F or W. A D gene is named only where the DNA matches it firmly. Clone size is shown for a subset of rows, as once, few, many or a class of expanded clone.

TRBD1	-	TRBV6-1	TRBJ1-5	TGTGCCAGCAGCTCAAACAGGGGGAGTCAGCCCCAGCATTTT	CASSSNRGSQPQHF
TRBD1	-	TRBV27	TRBJ2-7	TGTGCCAGCAGTGACAGGGGTTCCTACGAGCAGTACTTC	CASSDRGSYEQYF
-	once	TRBV7-2	TRBJ1-5	TGTGCCAGCAGCTCCCCTTCCGTTAACGATCAGCCCCAGCATTTT	CASSSPSVNDQPQHF
-	-	TRBV10-2	TRBJ2-4	TGCGCCAGCAGTGAGTCGACGTGGTTTGAAAACATTCAGTACTTC	CASSESTWFENIQYF
-	few	TRBV5-6	TRBJ1-2	TGTGCCAGCAGCTTGGTTCAAGGGGGTGGCTACACCTTC	CASSLVQGGGYTF
-	-	TRBV11-2	TRBJ1-1	TGTGCCAGCAGCTTAATGTCGGGGCACACTGAAGCTTTCTTT	CASSLMSGHTEAFF
-	-	TRBV6-1	TRBJ2-1	TGTGCCAGCAGTGAAGCGCGCCACTACAATGAGCAGTTCTTC	CASSEARHYNEQFF
TRBD1	once	TRBV5-4	TRBJ1-2	TGTGCCAGCAGTTCCAAGACAGGGGGAGACTATGGCTACACCTTC	CASSSKTGGDYGYTF
TRBD1	-	TRBV5-5	TRBJ2-1	TGTGCCAGCAGCCCGGGACAGGGGTTTGGTGAGCAGTTCTTC	CASSPGQGFGEQFF
-	-	TRBV2	TRBJ1-2	TGTGCCAGCAGTGAAGATAGTGAGGGGCACTATGGCTACACCTTC	CASSEDSEGHYGYTF
TRBD1	-	TRBV18	TRBJ1-2	TGTGCCAGCTCACCGGGACAGAGAGATGGCTACACCTTC	CASSPGQRDGYTF
TRBD1	-	TRBV27	TRBJ1-4	TGTGCCAGCGCCTCAAACAGGGGATATGCAACTAATGAAAAACTGTTTTTT	CASASNRGYATNEKLFF
TRBD2	-	TRBV10-3	TRBJ2-5	TGTGCCATCAGTGATCCCGGGACTAGCGGGGACTCGGAGACCCAGTACTTC	CAISDPGTSGDSETQYF
-	-	TRBV10-3	TRBJ2-5	TGTGCCATCAGTGAGGGAGGAGCAACAGATGAGACCCAGTACTTC	CAISEGGATDETQYF
-	-	TRBV15	TRBJ1-3	TGTGCCACCAGCAGGGAGACTGACGGAAGCTCTGGAAACACCATATATTTT	CATSRETDGSSGNTIYF
TRBD1	-	TRBV28	TRBJ2-1	TGTGCCAGCCCTGCCTCCGGGACAGGGCCCTACAATGAGCAGTTCTTC	CASPASGTGPYNEQFF
-	-	TRBV28	TRBJ2-4	TGTGCCAGCAGTTTAACATTGGGAAACATTCAGTACTTC	CASSLTLGNIQYF
TRBD2	-	TRBV6-6	TRBJ2-5	TGTGCCAGCAAAGAAGCGGGAGGGCCGTTAGAGACCCAGTACTTC	CASKEAGGPLETQYF
-	-	TRBV28	TRBJ1-2	TGTGCCAGCAGAAACAGCCCGGCGGAAGGCTACACCTTC	CASRNSPAEGYTF
-	-	TRBV29-1	TRBJ1-1	TGCAGCGTATGCCGGGACGGATGGGTTAACACTGAAGCTTTCTTT	CSVCRDGWVNTEAFF
-	-	TRBV19	TRBJ1-2	TGTGCCAGTAGTATAGATGCAGAGTATGGCTACACCTTC	CASSIDAEYGYTF
-	-	TRBV28	TRBJ1-5	TGTGCCAGCCGGGAAAGCAATCAGCCCCAGCATTTT	CASRESNQPQHF
TRBD1	-	TRBV29-1	TRBJ1-1	TGCAGCGGATGGGACAGGGCGAACACTGAAGCTTTCTTT	CSGWDRANTEAFF
-	-	TRBV28	TRBJ2-1	TGTGCCAGCAGTAGCCCGGGGGGCGGGTACAATGAGCAGTTCTTC	CASSSPGGGYNEQFF
-	-	TRBV6-5	TRBJ1-2	TGTGCCAGCAGGCAGGGTTCTTTGGGCGGCTACACCTTC	CASRQGSLGGYTF
-	-	TRBV29-1	TRBJ1-2	TGCAGCGTTGACCGGACCGGCGGCTACACCTTC	CSVDRTGGYTF
-	-	TRBV11-2	TRBJ2-7	TGTGCCAGCAGCTCGGGACACGAGCAGTACTTC	CASSSGHEQYF